Shown below are 10 T cell receptor beta chains from a single sample sequenced in a study of T-cell reconstitution after alpha-beta-depleted transplantation in children (dated by TCRdb to about 2016). The library came from PCR. Sequencing was carried out with an Illumina HiSeq 2500. To normalize quantification of the TCRbeta repertoire, the TCR libraries were built with molecular barcoding that relied on unique molecular identifiers. The public sequencing data were trimmed at Q25 with fastp and processed into clonotypes with MiXCR by TCRdb, which kept only in-frame beta chains. CDR3 protein sequences are deduplicated, and each keeps its most common genes and DNA. This sample lists 200,000 to 300,000 distinct CDR3 sequences; roughly 23% were detected once. Clones ranked in the top ten supply roughly 2.6% of the sample. The sample's treatment or condition, from its label and the paper: allogeneic hematopoietic cell transplantation with graft depleted of TCRalphabeta T cells and CD19 B cells.

The sequences come from PBMCs, collected before TCRalphabeta/CD19-depleted stem cell transplant. Source of these receptors: a girl aged 2 to 9 with Fanconi anemia, due to receive a stem cell transplant.

V gene TRBV6-5 combines with J gene TRBJ2-7, with no clear D. V was clipped by 0 bases and J by 0 bases, with 6 bases between them. The CDR3 is 14 amino acids. Per the germline V gene, CDR1 is MNHEY and CDR2 is SVGAGI. The CDR3 DNA reads as TGTGCCAGCAGTTACTCCCTCAGCTCCTACGAGCAGTACTTC. Translation: CASSYSLSSYEQYF.

This chain connects TRBV29-1 to TRBJ2-7; possible D gene TRBD1, 5 bases. The CDR3 is 12 residues long. The germline CDR1 and CDR2 sequences are SQVTM and ANQGSEA. The V and J ends lost 4 bases and 2 bases respectively, with 9 bases between them. The CDR3, as DNA: TGCAGCGTTGTAAGGGGCCCCTACGAGCAGTACTTC. Protein product: CSVVRGPYEQYF.

This clonotype was seen many times. The rearrangement joins TRBV15 to TRBJ2-3; unclear D gene. V shed 3 bases and J shed 0 bases, with 10 bases lying between them. The CDR3 totals 15 residues. CDR1 is LNHNV, CDR2 YYDKDF, per germline (reference sequence). The CDR3 DNA sequence: TGTGCCACCAGCAGCCAAAGCACTAGCACAGATACGCAGTATTTT. Its protein is CATSSQSTSTDTQYF.

Only a few counts were recorded for this clonotype. The rearrangement uses TRBV9 and TRBJ2-7; 10 nucleotides line up with TRBD2. V shed 4 bases, J shed 5 bases, and the junction held 6 bases outside the gene matches. Germline V lookup: CDR1 SGDLS, CDR2 YYNGEE. The CDR3 length is 14 residues. The DNA for the CDR3 is TGTGCCAGCAGCCCCCTCACTAGCGGGGACGAGCAGTACTTC. This gives the protein CASSPLTSGDEQYF.

In this sample, this clonotype turned up many times. This chain uses TRBV11-2 with TRBJ2-3; a possible D gene is TRBD2 (5 bases). The length of the CDR3 is 14 residues. V lost 5 bases and J lost 4, with 13 bases in between. From germline, CDR1 is SGHAT and CDR2 FQNNGV. The CDR3 DNA reads as TGTGCCAGCAGCCGTCCCTGGGAGTCAGATACGCAGTATTTT. Translation gives CASSRPWESDTQYF.

The chain combines TRBV6-5 with TRBJ2-2; D is unclear. Trimming removed 5 bases from V and 8 bases from J, with 12 bases in between. The CDR3 length is 13 residues. Germline CDR1 and CDR2: MNHEY and SVGAGI. Written as DNA, the CDR3 is TGTGCCAGCAGTAATACTCATTTGGGGGAGCTGTTTTTT. Amino acid sequence: CASSNTHLGELFF.

The chain links TRBV24-1 to TRBJ2-3; no firm D call. Trimming removed 1 base from V and 2 bases from J, with 15 bases in between. CDR1 and CDR2 (germline): KGHDR, SFDVKD. The CDR3 sequence is 17 residues long. The CDR3 reads CATSDFGLGSYTDTQYF. DNA for the CDR3: TGTGCCACCAGTGATTTTGGTCTCGGGTCCTACACAGATACGCAGTATTTT.

This clonotype has at least ten counts. This rearrangement joins TRBV6-5 to TRBJ1-1, with 8 positions matching TRBD1. V shed 5 bases, J shed 7 bases, and the junction held 15 bases outside the gene matches. The germline gives CDR1 MNHEY, CDR2 SVGAGI. This CDR3 spans 16 amino acids. The DNA for the CDR3 is TGTGCCAGCAGTACCTTAGACAGGGGCGGGTGGAATGAAGCTTTCTTT. This encodes CASSTLDRGGWNEAFF.

The chain uses TRBV12-3 or TRBV12-4 and TRBJ2-1, with D possibly being TRBD2 (6 bases). Trimming shortened V by 3 bases and J by 3 bases, and 12 bases separated the two germline ends. There are 15 residues in the CDR3. The CDR3 reads CASSFTGVLYNEQFF. CDR3 sequence (DNA): TGTGCCAGCAGTTTTACGGGAGTGCTCTACAATGAGCAGTTCTTC.

This chain connects TRBV4-2 to TRBJ2-7, with TRBD2 matching 10 bases. After removal of 1 base from V and 2 bases from J, the junction contained 11 bases not matched to a gene. Per germline, CDR1 LGHNA and CDR2 YNFKEQ. This CDR3 is built from 18 residues. The CDR3 is CASSQAIPRTSGTYEQYF. The CDR3 DNA follows: TGTGCCAGCAGCCAAGCCATCCCCAGGACTAGCGGAACCTACGAGCAGTACTTC.